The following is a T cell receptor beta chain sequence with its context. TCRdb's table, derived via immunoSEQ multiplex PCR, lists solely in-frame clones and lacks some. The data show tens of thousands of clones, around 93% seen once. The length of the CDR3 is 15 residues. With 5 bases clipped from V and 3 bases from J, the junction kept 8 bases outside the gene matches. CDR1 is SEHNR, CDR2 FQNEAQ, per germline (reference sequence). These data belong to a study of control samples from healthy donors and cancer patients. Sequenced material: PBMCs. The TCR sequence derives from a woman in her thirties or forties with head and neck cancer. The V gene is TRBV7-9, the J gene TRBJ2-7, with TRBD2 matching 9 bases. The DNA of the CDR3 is TGTGCCAGCAGCCCTCGGACTAGCGCGGGCTACGAGCAGTACTTC. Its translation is CASSPRTSAGYEQYF. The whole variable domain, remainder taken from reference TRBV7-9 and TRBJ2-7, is DTGVSQNPRHKITKRGQNVTFRCDPISEHNRLYWYRQTLGQGPEFLTYFQNEAQLEKSRLLSDRFSAERPKGSFSTLEIQRTEQGDSAMYLCASSPRTSAGYEQYFGPGTRLTVT.